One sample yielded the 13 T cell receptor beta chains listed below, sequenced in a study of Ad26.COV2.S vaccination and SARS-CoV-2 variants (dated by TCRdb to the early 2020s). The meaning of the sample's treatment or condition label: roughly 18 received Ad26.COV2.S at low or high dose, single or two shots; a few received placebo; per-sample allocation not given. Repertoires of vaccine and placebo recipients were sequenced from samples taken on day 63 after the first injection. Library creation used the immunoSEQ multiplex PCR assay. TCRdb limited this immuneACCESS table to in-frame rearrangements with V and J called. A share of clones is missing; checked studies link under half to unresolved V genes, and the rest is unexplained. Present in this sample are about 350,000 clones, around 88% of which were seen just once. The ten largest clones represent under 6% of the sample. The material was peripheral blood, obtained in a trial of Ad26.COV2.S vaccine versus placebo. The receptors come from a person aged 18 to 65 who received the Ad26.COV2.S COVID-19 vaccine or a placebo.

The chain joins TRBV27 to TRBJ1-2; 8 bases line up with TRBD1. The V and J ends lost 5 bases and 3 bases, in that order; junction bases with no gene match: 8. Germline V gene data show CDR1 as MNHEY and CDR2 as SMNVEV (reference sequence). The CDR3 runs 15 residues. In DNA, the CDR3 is TGTGCCAGCAGTCCAGGACAGGGATTGTACTATGGCTACACCTTC. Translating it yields CASSPGQGLYYGYTF.

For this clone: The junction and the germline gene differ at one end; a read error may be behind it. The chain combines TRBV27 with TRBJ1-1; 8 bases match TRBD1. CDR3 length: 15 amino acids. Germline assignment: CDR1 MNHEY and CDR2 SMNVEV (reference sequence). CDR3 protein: CASSKSGGAYSEAFF. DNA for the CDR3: TGTGCCAGCAGTAAGTCAGGGGGCGCTTATTCTGAGGCTTTCTTT.

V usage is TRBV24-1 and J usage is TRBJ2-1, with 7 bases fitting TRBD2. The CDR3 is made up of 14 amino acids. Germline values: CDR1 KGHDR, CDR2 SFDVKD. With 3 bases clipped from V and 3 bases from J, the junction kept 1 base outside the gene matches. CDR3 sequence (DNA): TGTGCCACCAGTGATGGGGACTACTACAATGAGCAGTTCTTC. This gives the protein CATSDGDYYNEQFF.

As DNA, the CDR3 is TGTGCCACCAGCAGAGGAGTATCCTCGGGCTACGAGCAGTACTTC. It yields the protein CATSRGVSSGYEQYF. This rearrangement joins TRBV15 to TRBJ2-7; D remains unclear. The V gene lost 1 base and the J gene lost 3 bases, with 13 bases spanning the gap. Germline V CDR1 and CDR2: LNHNV, YYDKDF (reference sequence). This CDR3 has 15 amino acids.

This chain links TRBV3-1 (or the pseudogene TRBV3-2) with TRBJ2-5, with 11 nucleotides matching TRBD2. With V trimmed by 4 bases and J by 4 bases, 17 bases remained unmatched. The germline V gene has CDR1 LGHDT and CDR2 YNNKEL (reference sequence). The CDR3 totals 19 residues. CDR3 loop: CASSRNKKVAGGPGETQYF. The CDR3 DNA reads TGTGCCAGCAGCCGGAATAAGAAGGTAGCGGGGGGGCCGGGAGAGACCCAGTACTTC.

The CDR3 DNA reads TGTGCCAGCAGTTACGGGGGAATGGGATACGAGCAGTACTTC. It codes for CASSYGGMGYEQYF. This sequence joins TRBV6-5 and TRBJ2-7; D may match TRBD1 or TRBD2 (5 bases each). Germline V gene lookup returns CDR1 MNHEY and CDR2 SVGAGI. The V end lost 2 bases, the J end lost 4 bases, and 12 bases lay between the germline ends. This CDR3 comprises 14 residues.

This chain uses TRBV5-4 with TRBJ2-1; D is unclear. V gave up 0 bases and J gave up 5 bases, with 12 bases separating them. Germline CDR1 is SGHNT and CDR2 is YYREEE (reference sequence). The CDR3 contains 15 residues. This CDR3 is CASSLDLKAHNEQFF. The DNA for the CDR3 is TGTGCCAGCAGCTTGGATTTGAAGGCCCACAATGAGCAGTTCTTC.

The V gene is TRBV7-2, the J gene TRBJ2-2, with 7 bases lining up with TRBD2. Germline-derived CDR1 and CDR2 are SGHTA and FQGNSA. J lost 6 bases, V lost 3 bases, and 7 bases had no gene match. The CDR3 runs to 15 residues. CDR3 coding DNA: TGTGCCAGCAGCTTGCCTAGCGGTGGGCCCGGGGAGCTGTTTTTT. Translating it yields CASSLPSGGPGELFF.

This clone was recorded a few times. As DNA, the CDR3 is TGTGCCAGCAGCGCTGAACCCTCTTCAACCTACGAGCAGTACTTC. It translates to CASSAEPSSTYEQYF. The chain joins TRBV9 to TRBJ2-7, with no clear D. The CDR3 extends over 15 amino acids. V was cut by 3 bases and J by 2 bases, with 15 bases left in between. In germline, CDR1 is SGDLS, CDR2 YYNGEE.

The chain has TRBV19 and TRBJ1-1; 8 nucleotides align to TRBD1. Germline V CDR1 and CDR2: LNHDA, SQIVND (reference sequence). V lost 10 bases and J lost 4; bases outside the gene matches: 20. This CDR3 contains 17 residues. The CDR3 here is CATRVMGDRPRVTEAFF. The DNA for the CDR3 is TGTGCCACTAGAGTAATGGGGGACAGGCCAAGGGTCACTGAAGCTTTCTTT.

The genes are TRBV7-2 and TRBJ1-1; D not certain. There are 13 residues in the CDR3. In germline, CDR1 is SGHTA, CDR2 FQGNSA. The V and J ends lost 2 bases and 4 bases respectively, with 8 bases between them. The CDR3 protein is CASSLISTTEAFF. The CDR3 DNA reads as TGTGCCAGCAGCTTAATCAGTACCACTGAAGCTTTCTTT.

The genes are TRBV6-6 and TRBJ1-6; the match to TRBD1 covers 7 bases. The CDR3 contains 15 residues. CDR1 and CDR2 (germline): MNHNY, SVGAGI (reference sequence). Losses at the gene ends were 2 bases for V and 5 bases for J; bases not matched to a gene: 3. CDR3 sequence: CASSYDQGDNSPLHF. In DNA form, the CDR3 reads TGTGCCAGCAGTTACGACCAGGGGGATAATTCACCCCTCCACTTT.

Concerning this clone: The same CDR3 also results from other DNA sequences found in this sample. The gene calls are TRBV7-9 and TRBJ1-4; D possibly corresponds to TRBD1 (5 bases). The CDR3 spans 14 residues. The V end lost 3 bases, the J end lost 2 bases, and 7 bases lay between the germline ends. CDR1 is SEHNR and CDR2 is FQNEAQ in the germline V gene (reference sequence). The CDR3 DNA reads TGTGCCAGCAGCTTGACAGCTACTAATGAAAAACTGTTTTTT. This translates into CASSLTATNEKLFF.